A single T cell receptor beta chain is shown here with its context. Time point of the sample: pretreatment peripheral blood. Each patient presented with locally advanced or metastatic urothelial carcinoma. The assay was immunoSEQ multiplex PCR, and TCRdb's table has in-frame clones only and misses some. The data hold fewer than 65,000 clones, with 80% to 90% observed a single time. This sample is part of a study of PD-L1 blockade in urothelial cancer. Study summary: Male patients with bladder-origin urothelial cancer numbered about 90% of the roughly 30.

The V end was cut by 4 bases, the J end by 4 bases, with 7 bases between. Looked up from germline, CDR1 is SQVTM and CDR2 is ANQGSEA. The CDR3 has 12 amino acids. The input for sequencing was PBMCs, taken around atezolizumab (anti-PD-L1) treatment. J is TRBJ2-2 and V is TRBV29-1; possible D gene TRBD1, 6 bases. The sequence came from a man in his 70s with urothelial cancer. CDR3 in DNA: TGCAGCGTTGCAGGGGCCACCGGGGAGCTGTTTTTT. It yields the protein CSVAGATGELFF.